This T cell receptor beta chain was obtained from a study of T cell responses to AZD1222 COVID-19 vaccine. Study observations and caveats: Regions left unmutated in variants are reportedly the target of nearly half of spike-specific TCRs. Baseline serology detected seropositivity in only 6 or 7 AZD1222 recipients.

The germline gives CDR1 SGHTA, CDR2 FQGNSA. Trimming removed 7 bases from V and 7 bases from J, with 14 bases in between. The CDR3 extends over 13 amino acids. Data came from immunoSEQ multiplex PCR; TCRdb stores just in-frame clones and leaves some out. This table has 250,000 to 300,000 clones, around 93% appearing once. This clone was detected once. The antigen remains undetermined. The rearrangement uses TRBV7-2 and TRBJ2-1; the D gene is possibly TRBD2 (6 bases). Sample: peripheral blood, taken 28 days after the second AZD1222 dose. This clonotype was sampled from an adult who received the AZD1222 COVID-19 vaccine. CDR3 in amino acids: CASNSGVRNEQFF. The CDR3 bases are TGTGCCAGCAACTCGGGAGTTCGGAATGAGCAGTTCTTC.